This T cell receptor beta chain was sequenced in a study of early T cells in non-severe SARS-CoV-2 infection. This clonotype was found many times. One entry per CDR3 protein, called by TCRdb with MiXCR from the 5' RACE reads. The sample carries tens of thousands of distinct CDR3 sequences, 4.8% recorded once. Unmatched junction bases numbered 21, after V lost 3 bases and J lost 4 bases. The CDR3 has 22 amino acids. Material: whole blood. The chain employs TRBV12-3 or TRBV12-4 and TRBJ2-1; the match to TRBD2 covers 13 bases. The source of this sequence is an adult who was a healthcare worker with PCR-confirmed SARS-CoV-2 infection or an uninfected control (not recorded which). The CDR3 nucleotides read TGTGCCAGCAGTTTCCGACGTGGGACAGTTATTTTGACTAGCGGGGGGTACAATGAGCAGTTCTTC. The encoded protein is CASSFRRGTVILTSGGYNEQFF.